These T cell receptor beta chains were read from a single sample in a study of blood T cells in healthy people across ages. TCRdb reprocessed the 5' RACE reads via MiXCR and lists one record per CDR3 protein. Here the sample spans just under 750,000 distinct CDR3 sequences, 20% to 25% being singletons. Sequenced material: blood. These receptor sequences come from a man between 65 and 85 years old in good health. The CDR3 runs from the conserved cysteine through the conserved F or W. Fields, in order: CDR3 DNA, CDR3 protein, clone size, J gene, V gene, D gene. A D gene is named only where the DNA matches it firmly. The listing skips clone size in some rows; elsewhere it reads once, few, many or a size class.

TGCGCCAGCAGCTTGGGCGTAGAAAATGAGCAGTTCTTC,CASSLGVENEQFF,few,TRBJ2-1,TRBV5-1,-
TGTGCCAGCAGCTCGGCCGGGACAGGGAAAAACACTGAAGCTTTCTTT,CASSSAGTGKNTEAFF,-,TRBJ1-1,TRBV12-3/TRBV12-4,TRBD1
TGTGCCAGCAGAATCGGGGGCTCCTACAATGAGCAGTTCTTC,CASRIGGSYNEQFF,-,TRBJ2-1,TRBV25-1,-
TGCGCCAGCAGCCCAGATACCGACCCGAGGAACATTCAGTACTTC,CASSPDTDPRNIQYF,few,TRBJ2-4,TRBV4-1,-
TGCGCCAGCAGCCAAGAACCGGGACTATCCACAGATACGCAGTATTTT,CASSQEPGLSTDTQYF,few,TRBJ2-3,TRBV4-3,TRBD2
TGTGCCAGCAGTTTATCGTGGGGACTAATAGATAATTCACCCCTCCACTTT,CASSLSWGLIDNSPLHF,few,TRBJ1-6,TRBV27,-
TGTGCCAGCAGTTATGAGGGCCATGAGCAGTTCTTC,CASSYEGHEQFF,few,TRBJ2-1,TRBV6-6,-
TGTGCCTGGAGTTTACGACAGGGTGTTACAGATACGCAGTATTTT,CAWSLRQGVTDTQYF,-,TRBJ2-3,TRBV30,TRBD1
TGTGCCAGCAGCTCCGAGCCGGGACAGGGTTCGATCGAGCAGTACTTC,CASSSEPGQGSIEQYF,-,TRBJ2-7,TRBV7-9,TRBD1
TGCAGTGCCGAATCGATCTCTAGCGGGGTACGAGAGACCCAGTACTTC,CSAESISSGVRETQYF,-,TRBJ2-5,TRBV20-1,TRBD2
TGCAGCGTTGGCTTGACAGGGGTTAAAGAGACCCAGTACTTC,CSVGLTGVKETQYF,many,TRBJ2-5,TRBV29-1,TRBD1
TGTGCCAGCAGCTTAAGGGATACAGGGCCCTACAATGAGCAGTTCTTC,CASSLRDTGPYNEQFF,-,TRBJ2-1,TRBV7-2,-
TGCAGTGCGAAGGAGGAGACTAGCGGGGGATACAATGAGCAGTTCTTC,CSAKEETSGGYNEQFF,-,TRBJ2-1,TRBV20-1,TRBD2
TGTGCCAGGAGTGACTCGAACAGGGGGGACACTGAAGCTTTCTTT,CARSDSNRGDTEAFF,once,TRBJ1-1,TRBV6-4,TRBD1
TGTGCCAGCGAATTCGGGGGACCGACCGGGGAGCTGTTTTTT,CASEFGGPTGELFF,-,TRBJ2-2,TRBV2,-
TGTGCCAGCAGCTCGACAGGAGGAGGCAATCAGCCCCAGCATTTT,CASSSTGGGNQPQHF,-,TRBJ1-5,TRBV7-9,-
TGCGCCAGCCGACCAGGTTTGCGCCGGGAGACCCAGTACTTC,CASRPGLRRETQYF,few,TRBJ2-5,TRBV5-1,-
TGCAGTGCTAGAGATCGGACCTACAATGAGCAGTTCTTC,CSARDRTYNEQFF,-,TRBJ2-1,TRBV20-1,-
TGTGCCAGCAGCCCCCGTACGGACACTGAAGCTTTCTTT,CASSPRTDTEAFF,-,TRBJ1-1,TRBV3-1,-
TGCGCCAGCAACTCGGGAGGGTCCTACAATGAGCAGTTCTTC,CASNSGGSYNEQFF,few,TRBJ2-1,TRBV5-1,TRBD2
TGTGCCAGTAGCCCGACGATCCTTTACGAGCAGTACTTC,CASSPTILYEQYF,-,TRBJ2-7,TRBV19,-
TGTGCCAGCAGTCCCAGGGTTTGGGCCAAAAACATTCAGTACTTC,CASSPRVWAKNIQYF,few,TRBJ2-4,TRBV28,-
TGCGCCAGCAGCTTGGCCAAGCGAGGAGGGGCAGATACGCAGTATTTT,CASSLAKRGGADTQYF,few,TRBJ2-3,TRBV5-1,-
TGTGCCAGCTCTACCCGAACGGGCGGAGGCCCTCGTTCTGGGGCCAACGTCCTGACTTTC,CASSTRTGGGPRSGANVLTF,few,TRBJ2-6,TRBV18,-
TGTGCCAGCAGTTACTCAGGGCTGCTAGCCAAAAACATTCCGTACTTC,CASSYSGLLAKNIPYF,few,TRBJ2-4,TRBV6-2/TRBV6-3,-
TGTGCCAGCAGTCCCCGGGACAGCAAAAACATTCAGTACTTC,CASSPRDSKNIQYF,-,TRBJ2-4,TRBV6-5,TRBD1
TGTGCCAGCAGTTTCGACACACACTATGGCTACACCTTC,CASSFDTHYGYTF,-,TRBJ1-2,TRBV27,-
TGCAGTGCCCACAACGGACTGGCCTCCACAGATACGCAGTATTTT,CSAHNGLASTDTQYF,many,TRBJ2-3,TRBV20-1,-
TGTGCCAGCAGTTTTCAACTCCTAGAATCAGATACGCAGTATTTT,CASSFQLLESDTQYF,-,TRBJ2-3,TRBV12-3/TRBV12-4,-
TGTGCCAGCAGTTTTTCAGGGGCGACTGAAGCTTTCTTT,CASSFSGATEAFF,-,TRBJ1-1,TRBV12-3/TRBV12-4,-
TGTGCCAGCAGTCCCCTGAACGGCCACAATCAGCCCCAGCATTTT,CASSPLNGHNQPQHF,-,TRBJ1-5,TRBV28,-
TGTGCCAGCAGCTTGGGGCCGGGGTACTCCTACAATGAGCAGTTCTTC,CASSLGPGYSYNEQFF,-,TRBJ2-1,TRBV5-6,-